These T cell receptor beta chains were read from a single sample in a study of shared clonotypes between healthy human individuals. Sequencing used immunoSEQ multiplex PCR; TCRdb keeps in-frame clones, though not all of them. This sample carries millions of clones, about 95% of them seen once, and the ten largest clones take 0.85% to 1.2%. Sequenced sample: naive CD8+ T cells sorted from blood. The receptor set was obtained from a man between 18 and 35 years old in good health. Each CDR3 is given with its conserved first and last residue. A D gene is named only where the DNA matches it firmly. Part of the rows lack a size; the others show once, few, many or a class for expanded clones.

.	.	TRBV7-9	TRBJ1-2	CASSPSELNYGYTF	TGTGCCAGCAGCCCCTCCGAACTGAACTATGGCTACACCTTC
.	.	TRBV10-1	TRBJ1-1	CASSDSQGLNTEAFF	TGCGCCAGCAGTGACTCTCAGGGTTTGAACACTGAAGCTTTCTTT
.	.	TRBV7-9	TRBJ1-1	CASSSSGTLNTEAFF	TGTGCCAGCAGCTCCTCCGGGACACTGAACACTGAAGCTTTCTTT
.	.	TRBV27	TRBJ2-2	CASSLGATGELFF	TGTGCCAGCAGTTTGGGCGCTACCGGGGAGCTGTTTTTT
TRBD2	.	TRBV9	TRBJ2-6	CASSVATSGGANVLTF	TGTGCCAGCAGCGTAGCGACTAGCGGTGGGGCCAACGTCCTGACTTTC
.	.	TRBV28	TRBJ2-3	CASSSSGPGDTQYF	TGTGCCAGCAGTTCGTCGGGGCCTGGAGATACGCAGTATTTT
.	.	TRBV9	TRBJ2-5	CASSDGTQGLLSQETQYF	TGTGCCAGCAGCGACGGGACTCAAGGACTGCTTTCCCAAGAGACCCAGTACTTC
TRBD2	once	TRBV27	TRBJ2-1	CASSSGGLAGHPSYNEQFF	TGTGCCAGCAGTTCAGGCGGACTAGCGGGACATCCCTCCTACAATGAGCAGTTCTTC
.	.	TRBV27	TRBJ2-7	CASSLGTPYEQYF	TGTGCCAGCAGTTTAGGGACCCCCTACGAGCAGTACTTC
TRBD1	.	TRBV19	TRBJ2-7	CASSLTGLDEQYF	TGTGCCAGTAGTTTGACAGGGTTGGACGAGCAGTACTTC
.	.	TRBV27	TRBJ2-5	CASSNLETQYF	TGTGCCAGCAGTAATCTAGAGACCCAGTACTTC
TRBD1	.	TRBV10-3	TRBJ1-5	CAIRQGGRDSNQPQHF	TGTGCCATCAGGCAGGGGGGAAGAGATAGCAATCAGCCCCAGCATTTT
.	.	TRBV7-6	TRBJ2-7	CASSLAPLTEQYF	TGTGCCAGCAGCTTAGCGCCTCTAACCGAGCAGTACTTC
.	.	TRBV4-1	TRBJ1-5	CASSPQTLGLNQPQHF	TGCGCCAGCAGCCCCCAGACGTTGGGCTTAAATCAGCCCCAGCATTTT
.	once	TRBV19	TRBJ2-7	CASSLLGGVDEQYF	TGTGCCAGTAGTTTATTAGGAGGGGTTGACGAGCAGTACTTC
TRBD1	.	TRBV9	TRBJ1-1	CASSVAGQLNTEAFF	TGTGCCAGCAGCGTAGCGGGACAGCTGAACACTGAAGCTTTCTTT
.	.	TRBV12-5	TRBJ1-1	CASGFSPQPMNTEAFF	TGTGCTAGTGGATTTTCCCCCCAGCCTATGAACACTGAAGCTTTCTTT
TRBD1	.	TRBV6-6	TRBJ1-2	CASHSTGDYGYTF	TGTGCCAGCCATAGTACAGGGGACTATGGCTACACCTTC
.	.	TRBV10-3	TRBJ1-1	CAISESGGRGTEAFF	TGTGCCATCAGTGAGTCGGGGGGAAGGGGCACTGAAGCTTTCTTT
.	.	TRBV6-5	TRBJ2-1	CASRKGVTYNEQFF	TGTGCCAGCAGGAAAGGGGTTACCTACAATGAGCAGTTCTTC
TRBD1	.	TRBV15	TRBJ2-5	CATSGTGSLAQYF	TGTGCAACCTCCGGGACAGGGAGTTTGGCCCAGTACTTC
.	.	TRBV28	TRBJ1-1	CASSFVTGSEAFF	TGTGCCAGCAGTTTCGTTACAGGGAGCGAAGCTTTCTTT
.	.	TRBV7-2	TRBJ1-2	CASSLEGDGYTF	TGTGCCAGCAGCTTAGAAGGGGATGGCTACACCTTC
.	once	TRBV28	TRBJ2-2	CASSLRGGELFF	TGTGCCAGCAGTTTAAGGGGGGGGGAGCTGTTTTTT
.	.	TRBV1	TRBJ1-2	CTSSQSRGRNYGYTF	TGCACCAGCAGCCAATCCAGGGGCAGGAACTATGGCTACACCTTC
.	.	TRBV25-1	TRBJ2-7	CASSLVPDSPTSWYF	TGTGCCAGCAGTCTGGTACCTGACTCACCTACGAGTTGGTACTTC
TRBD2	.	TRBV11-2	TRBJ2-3	CASSLGSGSTDTQYF	TGTGCCAGCAGCTTAGGTAGCGGGAGCACAGATACGCAGTATTTT
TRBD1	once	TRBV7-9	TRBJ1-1	CASSLGQGAGTEAFF	TGTGCCAGCAGCCTAGGACAGGGGGCAGGTACTGAAGCTTTCTTT
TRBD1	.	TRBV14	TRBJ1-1	CASSPLTGANTEAFF	TGTGCCAGCAGCCCACTCACAGGGGCGAACACTGAAGCTTTCTTT
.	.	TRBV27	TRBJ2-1	CAAGDYYNEQFF	TGTGCGGCAGGGGACTATTACAATGAGCAGTTCTTC
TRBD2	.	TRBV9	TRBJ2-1	CASSPGLARVDEQFF	TGTGCCAGCAGCCCAGGACTAGCGCGAGTGGATGAGCAGTTCTTC
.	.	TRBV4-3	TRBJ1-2	CASSQGWDDPNYGYTF	TGCGCCAGCAGCCAAGGATGGGACGACCCTAACTATGGCTACACCTTC
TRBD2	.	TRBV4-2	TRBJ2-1	CASSQDGTSVYNEQFF	TGTGCCAGCAGCCAAGACGGGACTAGCGTTTACAATGAGCAGTTCTTC
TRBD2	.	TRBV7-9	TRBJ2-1	CASSPGGRDNEQFF	TGTGCCAGCTCCCCGGGGGGAAGGGACAATGAGCAGTTCTTC
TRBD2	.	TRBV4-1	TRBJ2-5	CASSQDGTSGRPGETQYF	TGCGCCAGCAGCCAAGATGGGACTAGCGGGAGGCCTGGGGAGACCCAGTACTTC
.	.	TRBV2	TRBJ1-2	CASSAKANYGYTF	TGTGCCAGCAGTGCGAAGGCTAACTATGGCTACACCTTC
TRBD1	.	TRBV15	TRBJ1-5	CATSRDQGDGSNQPQHF	TGTGCCACCAGCAGAGATCAGGGGGATGGAAGCAATCAGCCCCAGCATTTT
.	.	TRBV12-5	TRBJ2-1	CASGLDLYNEQFF	TGTGCTAGTGGATTGGACCTCTACAATGAGCAGTTCTTC
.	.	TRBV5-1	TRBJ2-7	CASSSFPGAEKSGEQYF	TGCGCCAGCAGCTCTTTCCCCGGGGCAGAGAAGAGCGGCGAGCAGTACTTC
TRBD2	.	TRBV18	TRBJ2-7	CASSLGTSGGSSYEQYF	TGTGCCAGCTCACTGGGGACTAGCGGGGGGAGCTCCTACGAGCAGTACTTC
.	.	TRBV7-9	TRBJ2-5	CASSLADESPKETQYF	TGTGCCAGCAGCTTAGCGGACGAGTCCCCAAAAGAGACCCAGTACTTC
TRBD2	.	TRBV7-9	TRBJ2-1	CASSPPPSGNDEQFF	TGTGCCAGCAGCCCCCCGCCTAGCGGGAACGATGAGCAGTTCTTC
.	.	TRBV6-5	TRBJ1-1	CASSYSDEGNTEAFF	TGTGCCAGCAGTTACTCGGACGAGGGTAACACTGAAGCTTTCTTT
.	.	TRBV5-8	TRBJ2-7	CASSLQGGHEQYF	TGTGCCAGCAGCTTGCAGGGGGGCCACGAGCAGTACTTC
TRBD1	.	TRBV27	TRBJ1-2	CASSPIQGAGGYTF	TGTGCCAGCAGTCCGATTCAGGGGGCTGGAGGCTACACCTTC
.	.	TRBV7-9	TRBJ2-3	CASLRGTDTQYF	TGTGCCAGCTTGAGGGGCACAGATACGCAGTATTTT
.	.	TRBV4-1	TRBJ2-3	CASSYDGDTQYF	TGCGCCAGCAGCTACGACGGAGATACGCAGTATTTT
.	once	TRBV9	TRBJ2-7	CASSVDGDKTEQYF	TGTGCCAGCAGCGTAGATGGGGACAAGACCGAGCAGTACTTC